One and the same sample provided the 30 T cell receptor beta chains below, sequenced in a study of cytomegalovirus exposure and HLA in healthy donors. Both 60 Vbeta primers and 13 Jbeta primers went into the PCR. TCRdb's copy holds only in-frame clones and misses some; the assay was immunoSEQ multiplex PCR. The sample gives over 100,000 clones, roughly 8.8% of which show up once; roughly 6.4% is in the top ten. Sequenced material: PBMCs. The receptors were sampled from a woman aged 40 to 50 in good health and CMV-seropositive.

CDR3 in amino acids: CASSLASRGAPVADTQYF. The CDR3 DNA sequence: TGTGCCAGCAGCTTAGCGAGCAGGGGCGCTCCTGTAGCAGATACGCAGTATTTT. The rearrangement joins TRBV7-2 to TRBJ2-3, with a possible D match to TRBD1 (6 bases). Between the trimmed V and J ends, which lost 0 bases and 4 bases, there was a span of 20 bases. CDR1 and CDR2 from the germline V gene are SGHTA and FQGNSA. The CDR3 runs to 18 residues.

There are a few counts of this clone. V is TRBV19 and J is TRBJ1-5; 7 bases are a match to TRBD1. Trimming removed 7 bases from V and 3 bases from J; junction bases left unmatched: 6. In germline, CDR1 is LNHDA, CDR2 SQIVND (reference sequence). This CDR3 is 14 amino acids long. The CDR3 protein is CASTRDRVNQPQHF. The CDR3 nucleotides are TGTGCCAGTACCCGAGACAGGGTCAATCAGCCCCAGCATTTT. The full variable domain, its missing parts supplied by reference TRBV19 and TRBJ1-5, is DGGITQSPKYLFRKEGQNVTLSCEQNLNHDAMYWYRQDPGQGLRLIYYSQIVNDFQKGDIAEGYSVSREKKESFPLTVTSAQKNPTAFYLCASTRDRVNQPQHFGDGTRLSIL.

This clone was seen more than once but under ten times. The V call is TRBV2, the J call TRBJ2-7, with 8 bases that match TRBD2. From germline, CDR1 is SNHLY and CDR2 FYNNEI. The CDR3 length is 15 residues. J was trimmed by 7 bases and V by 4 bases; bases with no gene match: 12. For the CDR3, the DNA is TGTGCCAGCAGTGGTACTAGGCGGGGGGTCGGGGAGCAGTACTTC. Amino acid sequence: CASSGTRRGVGEQYF.

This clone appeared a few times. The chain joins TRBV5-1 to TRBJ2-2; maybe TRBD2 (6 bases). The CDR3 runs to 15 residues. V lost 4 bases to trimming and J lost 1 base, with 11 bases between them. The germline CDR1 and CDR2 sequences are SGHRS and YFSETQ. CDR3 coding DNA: TGCGCCAGCAGCAATCAGGGAGGGAACACCGGGGAGCTGTTTTTT. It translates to CASSNQGGNTGELFF.

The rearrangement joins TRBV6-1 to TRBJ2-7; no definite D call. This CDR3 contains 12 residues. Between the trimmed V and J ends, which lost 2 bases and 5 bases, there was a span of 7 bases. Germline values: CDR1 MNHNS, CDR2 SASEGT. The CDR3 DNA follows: TGTGCCAGCAGTGAATTCGGAGACGAGCAGTACTTC. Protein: CASSEFGDEQYF.

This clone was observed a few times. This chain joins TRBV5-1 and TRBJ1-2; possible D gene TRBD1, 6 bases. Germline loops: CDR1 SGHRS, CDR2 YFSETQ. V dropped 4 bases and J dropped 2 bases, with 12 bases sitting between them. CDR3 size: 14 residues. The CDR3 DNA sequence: TGCGCCAGCAGCCCAGACAGGCCCAACTATGGCTACACCTTC. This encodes CASSPDRPNYGYTF.

Here the CDR3 DNA reads TGTGCCATCAGTGAGACAGGTCGAACTGAAGCTTTCTTT. Amino acids: CAISETGRTEAFF. The V gene is TRBV10-3, the J gene TRBJ1-1, with D possibly being TRBD1 (5 bases). The CDR3 runs to 13 residues. Trimming cost V 2 bases and J 5 bases, with 9 bases left between them. Looked up from germline, CDR1 is ENHRY and CDR2 is SYGVKD.

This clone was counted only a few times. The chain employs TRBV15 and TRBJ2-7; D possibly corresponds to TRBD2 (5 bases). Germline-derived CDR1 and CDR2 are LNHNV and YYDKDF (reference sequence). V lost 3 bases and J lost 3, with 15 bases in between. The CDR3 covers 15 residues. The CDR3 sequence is CATSRTGILRYEQYF. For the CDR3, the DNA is TGTGCCACCAGCAGGACCGGGATTCTCCGCTACGAGCAGTACTTC.

CDR3 nucleotides: TGTGCCAGCAGCTTAGCCAGGACAGGGTTTTATGGCTACACCTTC. Amino acid sequence: CASSLARTGFYGYTF. The V gene is TRBV7-9, the J gene TRBJ1-2; 8 nucleotides align to TRBD1. With 0 bases clipped from V and 5 bases from J, the junction kept 5 bases outside the gene matches. The CDR3 contains 15 residues. Germline lookup yields CDR1 SEHNR and CDR2 FQNEAQ (reference sequence).

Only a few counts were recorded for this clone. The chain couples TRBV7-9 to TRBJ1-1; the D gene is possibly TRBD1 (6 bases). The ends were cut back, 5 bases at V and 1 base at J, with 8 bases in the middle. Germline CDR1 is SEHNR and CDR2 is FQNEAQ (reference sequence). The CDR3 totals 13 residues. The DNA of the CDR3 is TGTGCCAGCAGCCGACAGGAGAACACTGAAGCTTTCTTT. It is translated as CASSRQENTEAFF.

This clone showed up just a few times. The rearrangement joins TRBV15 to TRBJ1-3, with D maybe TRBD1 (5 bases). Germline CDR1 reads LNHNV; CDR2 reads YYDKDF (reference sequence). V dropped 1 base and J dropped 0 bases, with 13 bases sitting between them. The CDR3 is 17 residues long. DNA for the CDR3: TGTGCCACCAGCAGAGGGGGCAGGGCGCTCTCTGGAAACACCATATATTTT. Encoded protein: CATSRGGRALSGNTIYF.

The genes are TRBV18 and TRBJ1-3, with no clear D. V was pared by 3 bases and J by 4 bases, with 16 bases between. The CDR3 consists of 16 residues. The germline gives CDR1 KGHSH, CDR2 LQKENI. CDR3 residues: CASSPSSGAAGNTIYF. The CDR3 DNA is TGTGCCAGCTCACCCTCTTCGGGAGCTGCAGGAAACACCATATATTTT.

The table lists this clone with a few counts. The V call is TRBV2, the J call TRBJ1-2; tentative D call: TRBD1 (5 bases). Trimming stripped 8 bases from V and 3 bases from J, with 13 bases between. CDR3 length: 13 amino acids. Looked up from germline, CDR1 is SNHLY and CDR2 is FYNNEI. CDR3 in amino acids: CASGSGRDYGYTF. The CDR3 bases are TGTGCCAGCGGTTCCGGCAGGGACTATGGCTACACCTTC. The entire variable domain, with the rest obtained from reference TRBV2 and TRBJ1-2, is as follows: EPEVTQTPSHQVTQMGQEVILRCVPISNHLYFYWYRQILGQKVEFLVSFYNNEISEKSEIFDDQFSVERPDGSNFTLKIRSTKLEDSAMYFCASGSGRDYGYTFGSGTRLTVV.

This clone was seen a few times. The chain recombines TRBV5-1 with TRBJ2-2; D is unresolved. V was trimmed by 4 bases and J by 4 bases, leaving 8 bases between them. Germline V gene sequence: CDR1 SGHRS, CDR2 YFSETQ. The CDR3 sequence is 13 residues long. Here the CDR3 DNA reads TGCGCCAGCAGCCCGAGAACCACCGGGGAGCTGTTTTTT. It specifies CASSPRTTGELFF.

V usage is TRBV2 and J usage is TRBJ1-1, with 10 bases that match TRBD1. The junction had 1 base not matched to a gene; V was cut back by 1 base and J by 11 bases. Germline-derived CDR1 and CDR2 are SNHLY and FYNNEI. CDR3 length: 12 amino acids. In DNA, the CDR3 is TGTGCCAGCAGTGAAGTGGGACAGGGGGCTTTCTTT. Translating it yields CASSEVGQGAFF.

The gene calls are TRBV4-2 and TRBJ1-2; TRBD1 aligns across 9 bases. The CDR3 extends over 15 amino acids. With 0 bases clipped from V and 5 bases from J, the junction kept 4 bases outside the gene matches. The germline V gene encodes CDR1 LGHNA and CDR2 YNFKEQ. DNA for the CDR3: TGTGCCAGCAGCCAAGATACCGGGACAGGGTATGGCTACACCTTC. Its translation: CASSQDTGTGYGYTF.

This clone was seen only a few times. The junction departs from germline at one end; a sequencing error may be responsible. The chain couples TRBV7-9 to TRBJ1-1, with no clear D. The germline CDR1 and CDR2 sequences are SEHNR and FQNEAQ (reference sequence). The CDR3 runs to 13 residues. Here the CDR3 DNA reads TGTGCCAGCAGCTTAACCGGGAACGCTGAAGCTTTCTTT. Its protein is CASSLTGNAEAFF.

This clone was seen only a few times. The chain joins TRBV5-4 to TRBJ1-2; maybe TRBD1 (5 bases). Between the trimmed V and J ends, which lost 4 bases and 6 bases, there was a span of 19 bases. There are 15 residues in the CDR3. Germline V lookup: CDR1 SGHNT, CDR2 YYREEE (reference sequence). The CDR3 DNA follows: TGTGCCAGCAGCCCTTACCCTCAGGGAATGGATGGCTACACCTTC. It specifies CASSPYPQGMDGYTF.

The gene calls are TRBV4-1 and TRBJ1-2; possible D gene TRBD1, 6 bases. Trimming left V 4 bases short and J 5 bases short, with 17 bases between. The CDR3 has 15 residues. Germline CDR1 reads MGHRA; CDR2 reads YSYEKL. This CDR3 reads CASSLPGAPAYGYTF. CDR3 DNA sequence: TGCGCCAGCAGCCTCCCAGGGGCCCCCGCGTATGGCTACACCTTC.

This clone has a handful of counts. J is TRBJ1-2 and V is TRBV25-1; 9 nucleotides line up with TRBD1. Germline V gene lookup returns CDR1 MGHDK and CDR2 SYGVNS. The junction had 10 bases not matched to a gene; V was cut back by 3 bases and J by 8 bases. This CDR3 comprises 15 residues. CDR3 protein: CASSDRGGTGRGYTF. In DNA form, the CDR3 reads TGTGCCAGCAGTGATCGTGGGGGGACAGGGCGAGGCTACACCTTC.

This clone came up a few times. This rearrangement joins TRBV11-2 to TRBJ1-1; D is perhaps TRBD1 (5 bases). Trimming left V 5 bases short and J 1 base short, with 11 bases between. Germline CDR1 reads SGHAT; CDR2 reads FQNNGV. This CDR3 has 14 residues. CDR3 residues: CASSPVRGNTEAFF. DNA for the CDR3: TGTGCCAGCAGCCCCGTTAGGGGGAACACTGAAGCTTTCTTT. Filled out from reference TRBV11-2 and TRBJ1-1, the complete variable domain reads EAGVAQSPRYKIIEKRQSVAFWCNPISGHATLYWYQQILGQGPKLLIQFQNNGVVDDSQLPKDRFSAERLKGVDSTLKIQPAKLEDSAVYLCASSPVRGNTEAFFGQGTRLTVV.

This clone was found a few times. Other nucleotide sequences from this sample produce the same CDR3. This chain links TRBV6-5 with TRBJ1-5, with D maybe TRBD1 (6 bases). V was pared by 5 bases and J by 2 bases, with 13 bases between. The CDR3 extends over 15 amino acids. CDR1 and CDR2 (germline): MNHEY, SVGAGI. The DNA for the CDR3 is TGTGCCAGCAGTAAACAGGGAGCGGGCAATCAGCCCCAGCATTTT. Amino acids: CASSKQGAGNQPQHF.

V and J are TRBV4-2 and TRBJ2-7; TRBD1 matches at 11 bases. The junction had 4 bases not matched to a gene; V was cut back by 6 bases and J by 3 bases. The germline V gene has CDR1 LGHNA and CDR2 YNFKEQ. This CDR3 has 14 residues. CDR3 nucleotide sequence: TGTGCCAGCAGTCGAGGGACAGGGGGCTACGAGCAGTACTTC. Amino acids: CASSRGTGGYEQYF.

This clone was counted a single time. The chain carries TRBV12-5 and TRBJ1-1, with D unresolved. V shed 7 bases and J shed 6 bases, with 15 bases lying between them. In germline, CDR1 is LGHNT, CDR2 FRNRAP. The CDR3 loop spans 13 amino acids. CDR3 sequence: CASVLILGAEAFF. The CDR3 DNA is TGTGCTAGTGTTCTCATCCTAGGCGCTGAAGCTTTCTTT.

CDR3: CASSNVIGGSGELFF. CDR3 coding DNA: TGCGCCAGCAGCAACGTCATCGGAGGTTCCGGGGAGCTGTTTTTT. The gene calls are TRBV5-1 and TRBJ2-2, with a possible D match to TRBD2 (5 bases). Germline V gene lookup returns CDR1 SGHRS and CDR2 YFSETQ. Trimming cost V 4 bases and J 6 bases, with 16 bases left between them. This CDR3 comprises 15 residues.

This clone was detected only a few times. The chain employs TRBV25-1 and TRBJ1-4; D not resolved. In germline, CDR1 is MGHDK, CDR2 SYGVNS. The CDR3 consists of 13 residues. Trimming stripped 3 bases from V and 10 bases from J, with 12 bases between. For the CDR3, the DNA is TGTGCCAGCAGTGACCAGCTTAACAGAAAACTGTTTTTT. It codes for CASSDQLNRKLFF.

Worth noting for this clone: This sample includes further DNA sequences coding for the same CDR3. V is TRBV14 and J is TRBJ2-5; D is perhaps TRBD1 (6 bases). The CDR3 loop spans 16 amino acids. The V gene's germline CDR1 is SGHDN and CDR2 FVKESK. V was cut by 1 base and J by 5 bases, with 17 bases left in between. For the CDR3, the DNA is TGTGCCAGCAGCCAAGCTCTACAGGGTTGGGGCGAGACCCAGTACTTC. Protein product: CASSQALQGWGETQYF.

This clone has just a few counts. The CDR3 is CASSSRTGNEKLFF. In DNA, the CDR3 is TGCGCCAGCAGCTCCCGGACAGGGAACGAAAAACTGTTTTTT. V and J are TRBV5-1 and TRBJ1-4; 8 bases are shared with TRBD1. This CDR3 region has 14 residues. Germline V gene sequence: CDR1 SGHRS, CDR2 YFSETQ. The junction had 6 bases not matched to a gene; V was cut back by 3 bases and J by 8 bases.

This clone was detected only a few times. The CDR3 is CASSYTGHRGTEAFF. The CDR3 DNA sequence: TGTGCCAGCAGTTACACAGGACACCGTGGGACTGAAGCTTTCTTT. V and J are TRBV6-5 and TRBJ1-1; D might be TRBD1 (5 bases). CDR1 is MNHEY, CDR2 SVGAGI, per germline. The CDR3 covers 15 residues. Trimming pared 2 bases from V and 5 bases from J, leaving 15 bases between.

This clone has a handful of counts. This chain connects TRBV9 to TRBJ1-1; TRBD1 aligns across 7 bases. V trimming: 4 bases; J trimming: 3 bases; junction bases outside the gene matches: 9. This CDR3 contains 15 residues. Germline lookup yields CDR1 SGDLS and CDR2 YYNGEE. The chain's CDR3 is CASSPRGRADTEAFF. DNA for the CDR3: TGTGCCAGCAGCCCAAGGGGGCGGGCGGACACTGAAGCTTTCTTT.